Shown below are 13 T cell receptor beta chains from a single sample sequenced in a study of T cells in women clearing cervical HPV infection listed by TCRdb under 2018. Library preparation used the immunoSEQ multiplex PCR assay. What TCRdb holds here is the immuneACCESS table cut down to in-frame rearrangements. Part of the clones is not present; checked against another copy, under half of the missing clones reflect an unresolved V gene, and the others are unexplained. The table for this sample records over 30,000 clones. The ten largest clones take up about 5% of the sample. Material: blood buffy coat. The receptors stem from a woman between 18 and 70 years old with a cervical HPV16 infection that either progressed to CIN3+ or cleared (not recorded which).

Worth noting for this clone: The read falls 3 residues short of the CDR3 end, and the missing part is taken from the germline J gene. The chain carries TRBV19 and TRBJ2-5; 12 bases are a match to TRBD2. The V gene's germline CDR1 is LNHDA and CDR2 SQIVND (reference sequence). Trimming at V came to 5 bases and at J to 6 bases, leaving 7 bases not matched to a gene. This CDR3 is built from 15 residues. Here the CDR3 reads CASSSPGTSGQTQYF. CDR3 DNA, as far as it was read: TGTGCCAGTAGTTCCCCCGGGACTAGCGGGCAGACC.

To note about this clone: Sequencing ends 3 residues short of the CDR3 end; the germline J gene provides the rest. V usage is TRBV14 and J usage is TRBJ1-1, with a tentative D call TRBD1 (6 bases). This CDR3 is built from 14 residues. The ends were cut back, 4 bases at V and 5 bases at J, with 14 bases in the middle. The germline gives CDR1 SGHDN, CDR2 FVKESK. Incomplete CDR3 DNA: TGTGCCAGCAGCCTGAGGGGGGGTACGACTGAA. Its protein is CASSLRGGTTE. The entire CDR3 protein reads CASSLRGGTTEAFF.

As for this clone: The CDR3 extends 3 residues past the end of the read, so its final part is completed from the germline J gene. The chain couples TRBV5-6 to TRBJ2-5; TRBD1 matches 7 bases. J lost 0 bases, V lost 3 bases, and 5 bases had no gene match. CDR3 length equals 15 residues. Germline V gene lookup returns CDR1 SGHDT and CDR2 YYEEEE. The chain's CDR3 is CASSYYRGHQETQYF. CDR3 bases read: TGTGCCAGCAGCTACTACAGGGGACACCAAGAGACC.

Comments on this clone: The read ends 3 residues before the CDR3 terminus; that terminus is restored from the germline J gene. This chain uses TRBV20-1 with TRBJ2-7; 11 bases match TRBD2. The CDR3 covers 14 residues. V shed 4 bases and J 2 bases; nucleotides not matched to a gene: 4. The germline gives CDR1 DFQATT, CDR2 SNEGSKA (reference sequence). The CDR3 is CSAKTSGVTYEQYF. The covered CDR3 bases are TGCAGTGCTAAGACTAGCGGGGTCACCTACGAG.

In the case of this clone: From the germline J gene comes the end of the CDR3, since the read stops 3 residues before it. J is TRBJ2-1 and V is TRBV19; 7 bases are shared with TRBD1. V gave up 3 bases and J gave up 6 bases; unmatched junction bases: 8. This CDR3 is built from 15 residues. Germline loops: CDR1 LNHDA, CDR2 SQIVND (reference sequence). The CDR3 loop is CASSIDGTEFNEQFF. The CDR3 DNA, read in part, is TGTGCCAGTAGTATTGACGGGACAGAGTTCAATGAG.

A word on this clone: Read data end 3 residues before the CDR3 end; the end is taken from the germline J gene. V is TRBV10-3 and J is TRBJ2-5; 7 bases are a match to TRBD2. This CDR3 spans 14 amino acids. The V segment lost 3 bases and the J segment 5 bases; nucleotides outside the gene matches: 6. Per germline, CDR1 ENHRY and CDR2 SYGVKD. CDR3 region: CAISDRGVGETQYF. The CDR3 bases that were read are TGTGCCATCAGTGATCGGGGGGTTGGGGAGACC.

CDR3 bases read: TGTGCCAGCAGCAGGGGGACAGTACTATATGGC. It encodes CASSRGTVLYG. In full, the CDR3 is CASSRGTVLYGYTF. The chain couples TRBV5-8 to TRBJ1-2; 7 bases map to TRBD1. The observed sequence ends 3 residues before the CDR3 terminus, with the missing tail filled in from the germline J gene. The V segment lost 4 bases and the J segment 5 bases; nucleotides outside the gene matches: 8. The germline V gene has CDR1 SGHTS and CDR2 YDEGEE. This CDR3 has 14 residues.

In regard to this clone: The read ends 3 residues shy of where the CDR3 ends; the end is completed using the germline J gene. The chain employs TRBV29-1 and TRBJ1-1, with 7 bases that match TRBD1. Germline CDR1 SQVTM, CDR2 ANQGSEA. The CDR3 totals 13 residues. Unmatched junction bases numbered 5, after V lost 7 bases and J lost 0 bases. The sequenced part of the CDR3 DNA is TGCAGCGCCTCGACAGGGATGAACACTGAA. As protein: CSASTGMNTE. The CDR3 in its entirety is CSASTGMNTEAFF.

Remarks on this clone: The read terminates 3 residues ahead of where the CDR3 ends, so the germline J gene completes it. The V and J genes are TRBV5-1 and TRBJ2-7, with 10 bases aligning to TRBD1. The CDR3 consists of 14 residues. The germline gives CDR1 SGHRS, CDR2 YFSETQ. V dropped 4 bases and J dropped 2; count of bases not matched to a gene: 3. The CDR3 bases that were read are TGCGCCAGCAGCCCCGGGACAGGGGCCTACGAG. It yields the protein CASSPGTGAYE. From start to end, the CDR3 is CASSPGTGAYEQYF.

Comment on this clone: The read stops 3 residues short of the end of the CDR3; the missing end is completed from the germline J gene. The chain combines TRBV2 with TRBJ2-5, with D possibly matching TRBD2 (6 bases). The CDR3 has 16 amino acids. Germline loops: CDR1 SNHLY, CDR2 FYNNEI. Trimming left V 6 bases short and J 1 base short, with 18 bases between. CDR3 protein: CASSPPGGDFQETQYF. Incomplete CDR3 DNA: TGTGCCAGCAGCCCTCCCGGCGGGGACTTCCAAGAGACC.

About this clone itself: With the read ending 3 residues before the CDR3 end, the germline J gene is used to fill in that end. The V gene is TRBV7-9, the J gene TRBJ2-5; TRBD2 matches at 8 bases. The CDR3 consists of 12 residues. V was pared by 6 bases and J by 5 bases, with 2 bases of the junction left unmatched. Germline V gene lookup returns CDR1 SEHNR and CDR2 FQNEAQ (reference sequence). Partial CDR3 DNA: TGTGCCAGCAGAAGCGGGGGTGAGACC. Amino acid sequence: CASRSGGET. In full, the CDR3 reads CASRSGGETQYF.

The sequenced part of the CDR3 DNA is TGCGCCAGCAGCCCAGGCGGGGGGGGTAATGAG. It yields the protein CASSPGGGGNE. The CDR3 reads in full as CASSPGGGGNEQFF. The rearrangement joins TRBV5-1 to TRBJ2-1, with 9 positions matching TRBD2. The sequenced fragment ends 3 residues before the CDR3 boundary, so the rest is inferred from the germline J gene. Germline CDR1 SGHRS, CDR2 YFSETQ. After removal of 4 bases from V and 7 bases from J, the junction contained 6 bases not matched to a gene. CDR3 length equals 14 residues.

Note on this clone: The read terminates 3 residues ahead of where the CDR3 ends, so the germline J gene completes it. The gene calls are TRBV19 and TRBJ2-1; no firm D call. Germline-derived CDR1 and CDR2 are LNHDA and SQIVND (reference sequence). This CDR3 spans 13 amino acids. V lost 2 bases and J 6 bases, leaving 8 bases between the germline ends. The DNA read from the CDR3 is TGTGCCAGTAGTATATGGCCGAGCAATGAG. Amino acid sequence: CASSIWPSNE. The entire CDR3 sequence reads CASSIWPSNEQFF.